Each of the 28 T cell receptor beta chains below was sequenced from the same sample in a study of beta chain features in type 1 diabetes. Expressed TCRB transcripts got sequenced, as all isolated RNA was reverse transcribed. Libraries were prepared by immunoSEQ multiplex PCR; TCRdb keeps only in-frame clonotypes and omits some of them. The data contain around 330,000 clones, roughly 9.6% of them singletons. The sequenced material came from naive CD4+ T cells from blood. These receptor sequences come from a woman in her 30s in good health.

This clone was counted only a few times. The chain combines TRBV5-6 with TRBJ2-4; TRBD1 matches at 7 bases. Per germline, CDR1 SGHDT and CDR2 YYEEEE. J lost 7 bases, V lost 1 base, and 5 bases had no gene match. The CDR3 has 14 residues. CDR3 in DNA: TGTGCCAGCAGCTTGTACGTGACAGGGAACATTCAGTACTTC. Amino acid sequence: CASSLYVTGNIQYF.

The chain has TRBV6-5 and TRBJ2-7; TRBD2 aligns across 7 bases. After removal of 0 bases from V and 2 bases from J, the junction contained 4 bases not matched to a gene. Germline loops: CDR1 MNHEY, CDR2 SVGAGI. This CDR3 is built from 15 residues. In DNA form, the CDR3 reads TGTGCCAGCAGTTACTCCCAGCGGGATGCCTACGAGCAGTACTTC. Translated: CASSYSQRDAYEQYF.

The V and J genes are TRBV7-9 and TRBJ1-3, with 11 bases lining up with TRBD1. V lost 6 bases, J lost 0 bases, and 13 bases stayed unmatched. CDR1 is SEHNR, CDR2 FQNEAQ, per germline (reference sequence). The CDR3 extends over 19 amino acids. CDR3 nucleotides: TGTGCCAGCAGTCTACTTCCGGGACAGGGGGTTCGCTCTGGAAACACCATATATTTT. Its protein is CASSLLPGQGVRSGNTIYF.

This clone has more than one count but fewer than ten. The CDR3 nucleotides read TGTGCCAGCACCACTAGGCAACGTACAGATACGCAGTATTTT. It is translated as CASTTRQRTDTQYF. The genes are TRBV11-2 and TRBJ2-3; TRBD2 is a possible D gene (5 bases). V lost 7 bases and J 3 bases, leaving 14 bases between the germline ends. Germline CDR1 and CDR2: SGHAT and FQNNGV. The CDR3 loop spans 14 amino acids.

The V call is TRBV29-1, the J call TRBJ1-2, with TRBD1 matching over 8 bases. Germline V lookup: CDR1 SQVTM, CDR2 ANQGSEA. The V gene end was trimmed by 5 bases and the J gene end by 4 bases; junction bases not matched to a gene: 9. This CDR3 contains 14 residues. The CDR3 loop reads CSVTGQGAFYGYTF. For the CDR3, the DNA is TGCAGCGTTACTGGGCAGGGGGCTTTCTATGGCTACACCTTC.

The table lists this clone with a few counts. V gene TRBV9 combines with J gene TRBJ2-5, with D possibly TRBD1 on 6 matching bases. The germline gives CDR1 SGDLS, CDR2 YYNGEE. V shed 6 bases and J shed 2 bases, with 23 bases lying between them. CDR3 length equals 17 residues. CDR3 region: CASTPGGGGPWQETQYF. The CDR3, as DNA: TGTGCCAGCACCCCTGGGGGCGGTGGCCCCTGGCAAGAGACCCAGTACTTC.

This chain connects TRBV7-9 to TRBJ2-3; perhaps TRBD1 as D (6 bases). V gave up 2 bases and J gave up 3 bases, with 9 bases separating them. CDR3 size: 14 residues. Looked up from germline, CDR1 is SEHNR and CDR2 is FQNEAQ (reference sequence). The CDR3 loop is CASSLQGRTDTQYF. The CDR3 nucleotides are TGTGCCAGCAGCTTACAGGGGCGAACAGATACGCAGTATTTT.

This clone turned up a few times. The sample has other DNA sequences that encode this CDR3 too. V usage is TRBV7-2 and J usage is TRBJ2-1; D not certain. The CDR3 has 13 amino acids. V gave up 1 base and J gave up 4 bases, with 5 bases separating them. Germline values: CDR1 SGHTA, CDR2 FQGNSA. The CDR3 DNA follows: TGTGCCAGCAGCTTAGGACTTTACAATGAGCAGTTCTTC. Translating it yields CASSLGLYNEQFF.

J is TRBJ2-3 and V is TRBV5-4; 11 nucleotides align to TRBD2. The germline CDR1 and CDR2 sequences are SGHNT and YYREEE (reference sequence). Trimming at V came to 4 bases and at J to 2 bases, leaving 9 bases not matched to a gene. The CDR3 contains 17 residues. CDR3: CASSRPGLAEFTDTQYF. DNA for the CDR3: TGTGCCAGCAGCAGACCGGGACTAGCGGAGTTCACAGATACGCAGTATTTT.

This clone has just a few counts. The CDR3 DNA sequence: TGCGCCAGCAGCAAAGGACTCGACCAAGAGACCCAGTACTTC. Translation gives CASSKGLDQETQYF. The V call is TRBV5-1, the J call TRBJ2-5, with a weak D call TRBD2 (5 bases). The CDR3 contains 14 residues. Trimming stripped 4 bases from V and 0 bases from J, with 10 bases between. The germline gives CDR1 SGHRS, CDR2 YFSETQ.

V is TRBV7-6 and J is TRBJ2-1, with 12 bases aligning to TRBD2. This CDR3 has 17 residues. CDR1 and CDR2 from the germline V gene are SGHVS and FNYEAQ. Trimming took 6 bases from V and 5 from J; bases not matched to a gene: 11. CDR3 DNA sequence: TGTGCCAGCAGACAAAAGGGTCTAGCGGGAGGGAACAATGAGCAGTTCTTC. Protein: CASRQKGLAGGNNEQFF. Using reference TRBV7-6 and TRBJ2-1 for the parts outside the CDR3, the full variable domain is GAGVSQSPRYKVTKRGQDVALRCDPISGHVSLYWYRQALGQGPEFLTYFNYEAQQDKSGLPNDRFSAERPEGSISTLTIQRTEQRDSAMYRCASRQKGLAGGNNEQFFGPGTRLTVL.

The sample holds a few counts of this clone. The chain has TRBV28 and TRBJ2-3, with 10 bases that match TRBD2. Per the germline V gene, CDR1 is MDHEN and CDR2 is SYDVKM. V lost 7 bases and J lost 5; bases outside the gene matches: 6. This CDR3 has 14 residues. The CDR3: CASTLAGEVDTQYF. The CDR3 coding sequence is TGTGCCAGCACGCTAGCGGGAGAAGTAGATACGCAGTATTTT.

This clone was recorded a few times. The chain combines TRBV27 with TRBJ2-7; 7 nucleotides agree with TRBD1. This CDR3 is built from 13 residues. Unmatched junction bases numbered 6, after V lost 6 bases and J lost 4 bases. CDR1 is MNHEY, CDR2 SMNVEV, per germline (reference sequence). In DNA, the CDR3 is TGTGCCAGCAGGAGACAGGGTCCTTACGAGCAGTACTTC. Translated: CASRRQGPYEQYF.

This sequence joins TRBV28 and TRBJ2-5; no firm D call. The V gene lost 10 bases and the J gene lost 5 bases, with 8 bases spanning the gap. The CDR3 is 10 amino acids. Germline V CDR1 and CDR2: MDHEN, SYDVKM. In DNA, the CDR3 is TGTGCCACCGCGGAGGAGACCCAGTACTTC. It specifies CATAEETQYF. The entire variable domain, with the rest obtained from reference TRBV28 and TRBJ2-5, is as follows: DVKVTQSSRYLVKRTGEKVFLECVQDMDHENMFWYRQDPGLGLRLIYFSYDVKMKEKGDIPEGYSVSREKKERFSLILESASTNQTSMYLCATAEETQYFGPGTRLLVL.

This clone was counted a few times. The chain recombines TRBV18 with TRBJ1-4; D remains ambiguous. V was shortened by 1 base and J by 3 bases, with 12 bases between the two germline ends. The CDR3 extends over 16 amino acids. The germline gives CDR1 KGHSH, CDR2 LQKENI. In DNA form, the CDR3 reads TGTGCCAGCTCACCACGAGTGGGAGAGGCTAATGAAAAACTGTTTTTT. This gives the protein CASSPRVGEANEKLFF.

V usage is TRBV7-6 and J usage is TRBJ2-7; weak D call: TRBD1 (6 bases). V was pared by 1 base and J by 0 bases, with 10 bases between. Germline CDR1 and CDR2: SGHVS and FNYEAQ. This CDR3 has 15 amino acids. The DNA for the CDR3 is TGTGCCAGCAGCTTAGACCAGGGGAGCTCCTACGAGCAGTACTTC. This translates into CASSLDQGSSYEQYF.

This clone occurred a few times. This rearrangement joins TRBV29-1 to TRBJ2-3; 7 bases fit TRBD1. Germline CDR1 and CDR2: SQVTM and ANQGSEA. The CDR3 consists of 12 residues. J gave up 4 bases and V 5 bases, and 3 bases lay outside the gene matches. The CDR3 reads CSVHRGPDTQYF. CDR3 DNA: TGCAGCGTTCACAGGGGACCAGATACGCAGTATTTT.

J is TRBJ2-1 and V is TRBV6-1; TRBD2 might be the D (5 bases). CDR1 and CDR2 (germline): MNHNS, SASEGT. Trimming left V 7 bases short and J 2 bases short, with 9 bases between. This CDR3 contains 13 residues. CDR3 amino acids: CASTIGAYNEQFF. The DNA for the CDR3 is TGTGCCAGCACCATCGGGGCCTACAATGAGCAGTTCTTC.

The table lists this clone with a few counts. The rearrangement uses TRBV29-1 and TRBJ2-7; 11 bases fit TRBD1. V shed 7 bases, J shed 5 bases, and the junction held 10 bases outside the gene matches. CDR1 and CDR2 (germline): SQVTM, ANQGSEA. This CDR3 has 14 residues. The CDR3 coding sequence is TGCAGCGCAGGACAGGGGGCTGGGTTTGACGAGCAGTACTTC. Amino acid sequence: CSAGQGAGFDEQYF.

The V gene is TRBV7-6, the J gene TRBJ1-5; 8 nucleotides agree with TRBD1. Losses at the gene ends were 5 bases for V and 2 bases for J; bases not matched to a gene: 5. There are 15 residues in the CDR3. Per germline, CDR1 SGHVS and CDR2 FNYEAQ. DNA of the CDR3: TGTGCCAGCAGCCCACAGACAGGGGGCAATCAGCCCCAGCATTTT. Translated: CASSPQTGGNQPQHF.

The chain links TRBV2 to TRBJ2-7, with D possibly TRBD1 on 6 matching bases. Deletions cut 6 bases from V and 2 bases from J, with 11 bases between. This CDR3 comprises 13 residues. Germline CDR1 SNHLY, CDR2 FYNNEI. CDR3 nucleotides: TGTGCCAGCAGCGTTGGACAGCCCTACGAGCAGTACTTC. Its protein product is CASSVGQPYEQYF.

This rearrangement joins TRBV7-2 to TRBJ1-1; D is uncertain. V lost 2 bases to trimming and J lost 0 bases, with 4 bases between them. The CDR3 consists of 13 residues. Germline V lookup: CDR1 SGHTA, CDR2 FQGNSA. The CDR3 nucleotides are TGTGCCAGCAGCTTATCGGTGAACACTGAAGCTTTCTTT. Amino acid sequence: CASSLSVNTEAFF.

This clone has just a few counts. The rearrangement uses TRBV6-5 and TRBJ2-5; TRBD2 might be the D (5 bases). Germline values: CDR1 MNHEY, CDR2 SVGAGI. V was shortened by 6 bases and J by 6 bases, with 14 bases between the two germline ends. The CDR3 spans 13 residues. The CDR3 protein is CASRTTPGQTQYF. The CDR3 DNA follows: TGTGCCAGCAGGACTACGCCCGGGCAGACCCAGTACTTC.

This clone was recorded a few times. The rearrangement links TRBV9 to TRBJ1-4; tentatively, D is TRBD1 (6 bases). The V end lost 7 bases, the J end lost 7 bases, and 20 bases lay between the germline ends. The CDR3 totals 15 residues. Germline lookup yields CDR1 SGDLS and CDR2 YYNGEE. DNA for the CDR3: TGTGCCAGCTACCGCACCGGGGGGGCCCGTGAAAAACTGTTTTTT. It encodes CASYRTGGAREKLFF.

This clone was counted a few times. The V call is TRBV5-1, the J call TRBJ2-1; 9 bases are shared with TRBD2. The CDR3 has 17 amino acids. CDR1 and CDR2 from the germline V gene are SGHRS and YFSETQ. The V segment lost 2 bases and the J segment 6 bases; nucleotides outside the gene matches: 12. CDR3 sequence reads: CASSLSLVAGVGNEQFF. The CDR3 DNA reads as TGCGCCAGCAGCTTATCCCTTGTAGCGGGAGTCGGCAATGAGCAGTTCTTC.

The rearrangement joins TRBV28 to TRBJ2-1; 7 bases match TRBD1. The CDR3 has 13 residues. The germline V gene encodes CDR1 MDHEN and CDR2 SYDVKM. V was clipped by 6 bases and J by 6 bases; unmatched bases: 5. The CDR3 loop reads CASRGTVVNEQFF. CDR3 nucleotide sequence: TGTGCCAGCAGAGGGACAGTCGTCAATGAGCAGTTCTTC.

V usage is TRBV5-1 and J usage is TRBJ2-5; unclear D gene. The CDR3 is 15 residues long. Trimming removed 0 bases from V and 0 bases from J, with 9 bases in between. The germline CDR1 and CDR2 sequences are SGHRS and YFSETQ. CDR3 DNA sequence: TGCGCCAGCAGCTTGGGACACGCGTACCAAGAGACCCAGTACTTC. This translates into CASSLGHAYQETQYF.

This chain connects TRBV2 to TRBJ2-5; a possible D gene is TRBD2 (6 bases). The V end was cut by 5 bases, the J end by 9 bases, with 16 bases between. The CDR3 totals 13 residues. Germline-derived CDR1 and CDR2 are SNHLY and FYNNEI. In DNA, the CDR3 is TGTGCCAGCAGTTTGCGGGGTCTGAAGGCCCAGTACTTC. Protein sequence: CASSLRGLKAQYF.